This T cell receptor beta chain stems from a study of CD8 T cells in Susac syndrome. Study in general: More than 5 sequenced Susac syndrome patients had clinically active disease, while about 8 were in remission.

Study results and caveats: In Susac patients, clonal expansion was not detected in CD4+ cells.

The RNA, about 0.5 to 1 ug, was put through reverse transcription using random hexamers. Amplification of TCR beta CDR3 used immunoSEQ multiplex PCR across 54 Vbeta and 13 Jbeta. TCRdb re-analysed the immunoSEQ multiplex PCR reads in MiXCR, keeping a single row per CDR3 protein. Here the sample spans roughly 200,000 distinct CDR3 sequences, roughly 94% being singletons. Details on this clonotype: Antigen: not known.

Through negative isolation, CD4+ and CD8+ T cells were obtained, while TEMRA cells were enriched using FACS. The ends were cut back, 8 bases at V and 5 bases at J, with 6 bases in the middle. The length of the CDR3 is 10 residues. Germline lookup yields CDR1 MDHEN and CDR2 SYDVKM. The receptor's source is a human donor with Susac syndrome. The J gene is TRBJ1-2, the V gene TRBV28; no firm D call. Sequencing was carried out using CD4+ T cells from PBMCs. The CDR3 nucleotides read TGTGCCAGCCGAAGTTATGGCTACACCTTC. This codes for CASRSYGYTF.